This T cell receptor (beta chain) was identified during a study of technical replicates of blood from four donors. Using immunoSEQ multiplex PCR, the repertoire was profiled, and TCRdb retains in-frame clones only, with some absent. The sample carries roughly 80,000 clones, roughly nine tenths recorded once. The CDR3 loop spans 16 amino acids. The V gene's germline CDR1 is MGHRA and CDR2 YSYEKL. V was pared by 7 bases and J by 7 bases, with 12 bases of the junction left unmatched. The sequencing sample was made of T cells isolated from PBMCs. The V call is TRBV4-1, the J call TRBJ2-1; TRBD2 agrees at 11 bases. The sequence derives from a human donor in good health. CDR3 sequence (DNA): TGCGCCAGCACCTTCCATGGGCTAGCGGGAGGAAATGAGCAGTTCTTC. Its protein is CASTFHGLAGGNEQFF.